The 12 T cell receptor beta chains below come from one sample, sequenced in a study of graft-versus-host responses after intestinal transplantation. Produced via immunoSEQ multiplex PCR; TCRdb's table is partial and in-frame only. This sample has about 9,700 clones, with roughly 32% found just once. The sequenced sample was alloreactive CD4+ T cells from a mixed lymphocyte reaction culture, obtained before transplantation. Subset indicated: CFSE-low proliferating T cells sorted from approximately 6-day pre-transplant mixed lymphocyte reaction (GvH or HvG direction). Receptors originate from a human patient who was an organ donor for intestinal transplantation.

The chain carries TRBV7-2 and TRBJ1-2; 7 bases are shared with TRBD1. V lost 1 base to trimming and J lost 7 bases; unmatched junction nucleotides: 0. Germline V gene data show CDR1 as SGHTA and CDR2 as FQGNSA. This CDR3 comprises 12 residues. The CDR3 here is CASSLGQGGYTF. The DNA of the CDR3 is TGTGCCAGCAGCTTAGGACAGGGTGGCTACACCTTC.

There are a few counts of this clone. In DNA form, the CDR3 reads TGTGCCAGCATTATCACAGGGGAGGCTGAGCAGTTCTTC. This translates into CASIITGEAEQFF. This chain uses TRBV6-5 with TRBJ2-1; a possible D gene is TRBD1 (7 bases). CDR1 and CDR2 (germline): MNHEY, SVGAGI. Trimming pared 7 bases from V and 9 bases from J, leaving 16 bases between. The CDR3 is 13 residues long.

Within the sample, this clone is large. The CDR3 protein is CASSKGVNTEAFF. The CDR3 DNA is TGCGCCAGCAGCAAGGGGGTGAACACTGAAGCTTTCTTT. This chain links TRBV5-1 with TRBJ1-1, with D perhaps matching TRBD1 (6 bases). The CDR3 sequence is 13 residues long. Trimming took 4 bases from V and 0 from J, leaving 7 bases between them. Germline V gives CDR1 SGHRS, CDR2 YFSETQ. Full variable domain (missing parts from reference TRBV5-1 and TRBJ1-1): KAGVTQTPRYLIKTRGQQVTLSCSPISGHRSVSWYQQTPGQGLQFLFEYFSETQRNKGNFPGRFSGRQFSNSRSEMNVSTLELGDSALYLCASSKGVNTEAFFGQGTRLTVV.

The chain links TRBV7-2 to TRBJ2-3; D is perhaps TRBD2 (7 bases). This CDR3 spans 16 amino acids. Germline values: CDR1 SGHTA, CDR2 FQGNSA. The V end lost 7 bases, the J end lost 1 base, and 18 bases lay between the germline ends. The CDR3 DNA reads TGTGCCAGCATCCGAGGGGGGGGAGGGGGCACAGATACGCAGTATTTT. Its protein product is CASIRGGGGGTDTQYF.

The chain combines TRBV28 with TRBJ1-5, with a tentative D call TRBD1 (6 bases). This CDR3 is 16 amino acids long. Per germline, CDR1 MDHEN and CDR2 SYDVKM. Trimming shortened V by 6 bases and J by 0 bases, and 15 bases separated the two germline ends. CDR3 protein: CASSDWTVDSNQPQHF. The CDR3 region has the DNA TGTGCCAGCAGCGATTGGACAGTGGATAGCAATCAGCCCCAGCATTTT.

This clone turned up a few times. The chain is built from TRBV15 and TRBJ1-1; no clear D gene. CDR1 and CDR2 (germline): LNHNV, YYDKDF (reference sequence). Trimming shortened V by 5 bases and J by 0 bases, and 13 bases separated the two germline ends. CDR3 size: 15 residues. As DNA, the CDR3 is TGTGCCACCAGCCAATGGACGGCTATGAACACTGAAGCTTTCTTT. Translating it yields CATSQWTAMNTEAFF.

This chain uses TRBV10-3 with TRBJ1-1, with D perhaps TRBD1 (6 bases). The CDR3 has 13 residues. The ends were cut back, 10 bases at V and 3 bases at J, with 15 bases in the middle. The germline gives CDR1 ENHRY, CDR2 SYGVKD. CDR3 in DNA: TGTGCCACCCTAGACAGGCGGGACACTGAAGCTTTCTTT. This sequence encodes CATLDRRDTEAFF.

The CDR3 is CASRRTGAGGDNSPLHF. For the CDR3, the DNA is TGCGCCAGCAGGAGGACAGGGGCTGGGGGGGATAATTCACCCCTCCACTTT. The chain couples TRBV10-2 to TRBJ1-6; 9 bases align to TRBD1. This CDR3 comprises 17 residues. The germline CDR1 and CDR2 sequences are WSHSY and SAAADI. V trimming: 6 bases; J trimming: 5 bases; junction bases outside the gene matches: 11.

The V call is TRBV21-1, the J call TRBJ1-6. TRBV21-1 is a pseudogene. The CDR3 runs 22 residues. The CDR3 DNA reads TGTGCCAGCAGCAAAGGGTGGGGTGGGACCACCCAAGCAAGTCCCTATAATTCACCCCTCCACTTT. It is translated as CASSKGWGGTTQASPYNSPLHF.

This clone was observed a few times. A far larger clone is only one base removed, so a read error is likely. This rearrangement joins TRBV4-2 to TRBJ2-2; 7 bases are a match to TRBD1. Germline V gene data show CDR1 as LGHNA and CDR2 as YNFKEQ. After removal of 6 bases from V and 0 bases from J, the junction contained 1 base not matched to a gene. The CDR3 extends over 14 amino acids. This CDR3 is CASRTGTNTGELFF. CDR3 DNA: TGTGCCAGCAGGACAGGGACGAACACCGGGGAGCTGTTTTTT.

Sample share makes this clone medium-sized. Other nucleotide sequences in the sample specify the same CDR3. This CDR3 is CASSLGAGGLGDEQYF. Here the CDR3 DNA reads TGTGCCAGCAGCTTAGGGGCAGGGGGGCTCGGGGACGAGCAGTACTTC. The chain has TRBV11-2 and TRBJ2-7; D is perhaps TRBD1 (7 bases). Trimming removed 1 base at V and 5 bases at J, with 18 bases between. The germline CDR1 and CDR2 sequences are SGHAT and FQNNGV. The CDR3 spans 16 residues. The full variable domain, completed using reference TRBV11-2 and TRBJ2-7, is EAGVAQSPRYKIIEKRQSVAFWCNPISGHATLYWYQQILGQGPKLLIQFQNNGVVDDSQLPKDRFSAERLKGVDSTLKIQPAKLEDSAVYLCASSLGAGGLGDEQYFGPGTRLTVT.

The CDR3 nucleotides read TGTGCCAGCTCACCCGCTACAGGGGCGTCCTACGAGCAGTACTTC. Protein product: CASSPATGASYEQYF. This chain uses TRBV18 with TRBJ2-7, with 7 bases aligning to TRBD1. The V and J ends lost 3 bases and 1 base, in that order; junction bases with no gene match: 6. Germline-derived CDR1 and CDR2 are KGHSH and LQKENI. The CDR3 is 15 amino acids.